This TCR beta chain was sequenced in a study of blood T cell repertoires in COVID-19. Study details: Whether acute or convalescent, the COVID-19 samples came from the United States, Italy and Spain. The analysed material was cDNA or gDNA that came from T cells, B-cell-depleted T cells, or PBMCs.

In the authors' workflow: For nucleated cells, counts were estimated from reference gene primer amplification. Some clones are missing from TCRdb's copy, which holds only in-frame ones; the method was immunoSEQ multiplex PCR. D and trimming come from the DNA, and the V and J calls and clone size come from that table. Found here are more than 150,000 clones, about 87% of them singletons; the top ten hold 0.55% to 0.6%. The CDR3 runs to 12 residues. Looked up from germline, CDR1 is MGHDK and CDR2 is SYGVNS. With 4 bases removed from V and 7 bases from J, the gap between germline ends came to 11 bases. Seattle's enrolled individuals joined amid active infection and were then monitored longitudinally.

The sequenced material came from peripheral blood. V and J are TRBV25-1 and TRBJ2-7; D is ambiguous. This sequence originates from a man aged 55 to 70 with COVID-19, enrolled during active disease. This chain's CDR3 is CASSVGLREQYF. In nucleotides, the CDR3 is TGTGCCAGCAGTGTAGGCCTGAGGGAGCAGTACTTC.